The 23 T cell receptor beta chains listed next were all sequenced from one sample in a study of Graves' ophthalmopathy and Graves' hyperthyroidism. Investigators amplified TCR beta CDR3 regions from RNA transcripts. An opening RT-PCR round employed HTBI primers and preceded a second-round multiplex PCR. TCRdb itself ran the multiplex PCR reads through MiXCR, one entry per CDR3 protein. The table includes 300,000 to 400,000 distinct CDR3 sequences, 17% detected once. The sequencing sample was made of peripheral blood. The receptors were sampled from an adult woman with stable Graves' hyperthyroidism.

This clonotype was counted at least ten times. The chain employs TRBV10-2 and TRBJ1-3, with 8 nucleotides matching TRBD1. The germline V gene encodes CDR1 WSHSY and CDR2 SAAADI. This CDR3 comprises 15 residues. With V trimmed by 4 bases and J by 4 bases, 6 bases remained unmatched. The CDR3 is CASSVDRGRGNTIYF. CDR3 DNA sequence: TGCGCCAGCAGTGTTGACAGGGGACGAGGAAACACCATATATTTT.

This clonotype occurred many times. V is TRBV4-2 and J is TRBJ2-4, with a tentative D call TRBD2 (6 bases). This CDR3 comprises 16 residues. CDR1 is LGHNA, CDR2 YNFKEQ, per germline. Trimming removed 3 bases from V and 0 bases from J, with 12 bases in between. The CDR3 bases are TGTGCCAGCAGCCAGCGGGTAGCGGTAGCCAAAAACATTCAGTACTTC. It is translated as CASSQRVAVAKNIQYF.

The sample holds many counts of this clonotype. This chain uses TRBV4-1 with TRBJ1-5, with a possible D match to TRBD1 (6 bases). The CDR3 loop spans 15 amino acids. V lost 4 bases to trimming and J lost 7 bases, with 17 bases between them. The germline V gene has CDR1 MGHRA and CDR2 YSYEKL. The CDR3 nucleotides read TGCGCCAGCAGCCGCACTATCGAGACAGGCCAGCCCCAGCATTTT. Translation: CASSRTIETGQPQHF.

This clonotype was observed many times. The rearrangement uses TRBV3-1 and TRBJ2-2; D might be TRBD2 (6 bases). Germline CDR1 and CDR2: LGHDT and YNNKEL (reference sequence). The CDR3 has 14 residues. With 1 base removed from V and 6 bases from J, the gap between germline ends came to 9 bases. CDR3 DNA: TGTGCCAGCAGCCAAGTGGAGGGCTCCGGGGAGCTGTTTTTT. Residues: CASSQVEGSGELFF.

This clonotype has at least ten counts. One junction end does not reproduce the germline sequence, and a read error may be involved. The chain couples TRBV12-3 or TRBV12-4 to TRBJ2-4; a weak D match, TRBD1 (6 bases). CDR3 size: 15 residues. CDR3 sequence: CASSLVQGSKNIKYF. Here the CDR3 DNA reads TGTGCCAGCAGTTTAGTCCAGGGGTCCAAAAACATTAAGTACTTC.

Ten or more counts support this clonotype. CDR3 coding DNA: TGTGCCAGCAGATCCAGACAGGGACTATACGAGCAGTACTTC. It yields the protein CASRSRQGLYEQYF. The gene calls are TRBV2 and TRBJ2-7; the D gene could be TRBD1 or TRBD2 (7 bases each). The CDR3 runs 14 residues. The V gene's germline CDR1 is SNHLY and CDR2 FYNNEI. V was shortened by 6 bases and J by 4 bases, with 16 bases between the two germline ends.

This clonotype came up many times. The chain recombines TRBV20-1 with TRBJ1-2; D is undetermined. V gave up 3 bases and J gave up 3 bases, with 20 bases separating them. Germline assignment: CDR1 DFQATT and CDR2 SNEGSKA (reference sequence). The CDR3 runs to 16 residues. The CDR3 DNA is TGCAGTGCTAGCAGATTGGCGCCCCAACACGACTATGGCTACACCTTC. Amino acids: CSASRLAPQHDYGYTF.

This clonotype has more than one count but fewer than ten. The chain recombines TRBV3-1 with TRBJ1-6; D gene unclear. Between the trimmed V and J ends, which lost 0 bases and 15 bases, there was a span of 15 bases. Looked up from germline, CDR1 is LGHDT and CDR2 is YNNKEL (reference sequence). The CDR3 length is 14 residues. The CDR3 nucleotides are TGTGCCAGCAGCCAAGAAATGGTCAGCACGGTCCTCCACTTT. Protein sequence: CASSQEMVSTVLHF.

This clonotype came up many times. The chain joins TRBV24-1 to TRBJ1-2; D is ambiguous. The V end was cut by 9 bases, the J end by 1 base, with 17 bases between. The germline V gene encodes CDR1 KGHDR and CDR2 SFDVKD. The CDR3 is made up of 15 amino acids. The CDR3 loop is CATSSGYGNNYGYTF. Written as DNA, the CDR3 is TGTGCCACCTCGAGTGGCTACGGCAATAACTATGGCTACACCTTC.

This clonotype turned up a few times. V and J are TRBV9 and TRBJ2-5; 7 nucleotides match TRBD1. Germline V gene data show CDR1 as SGDLS and CDR2 as YYNGEE. The CDR3 covers 17 residues. With V trimmed by 3 bases and J by 0 bases, 11 bases remained unmatched. CDR3 in DNA: TGTGCCAGCAGCGCGGGCAGGCCGACAGGGTACCAAGAGACCCAGTACTTC. Translating gives CASSAGRPTGYQETQYF.

The chain couples TRBV15 to TRBJ2-5; D not resolved. CDR3 size: 12 residues. Trimming cost V 3 bases and J 2 bases, with 4 bases left between them. The V gene's germline CDR1 is LNHNV and CDR2 YYDKDF (reference sequence). CDR3: CATSRTQETQYF. The CDR3 nucleotides are TGTGCCACCAGCAGGACACAAGAGACCCAGTACTTC.

This clonotype has ten or more counts. As DNA, the CDR3 is TGTGCCAGCAGCTTCTCGGGAGGGGCCAACGTCCTGACTTTC. It is translated as CASSFSGGANVLTF. V and J are TRBV7-2 and TRBJ2-6, with D possibly TRBD2 on 5 matching bases. In germline, CDR1 is SGHTA, CDR2 FQGNSA. V lost 3 bases, J lost 4 bases, and 7 bases lay in between. The CDR3 length is 14 residues.

This clonotype was observed many times. The V gene is TRBV6-2 or TRBV6-3, the J gene TRBJ2-2, with 7 bases that match TRBD1. CDR3 size: 18 residues. V lost 6 bases to trimming and J lost 6 bases; unmatched junction nucleotides: 19. CDR1 is MNHEY, CDR2 SVGEGT, per germline. The CDR3 is CASSTKRTDRRRAGELFF. For the CDR3, the DNA is TGTGCCAGCAGCACAAAAAGAACGGACAGGCGAAGGGCCGGGGAGCTGTTTTTT.

The table lists this clonotype with many counts. One base away lies a much larger clone, so this may be a sequencing read error. V gene TRBV6-5 combines with J gene TRBJ2-7; D possibly corresponds to TRBD1 (5 bases). CDR1 MNHEY and CDR2 SVGAGI come from the germline V gene. The length of the CDR3 is 14 residues. V lost 4 bases and J 6 bases, leaving 16 bases between the germline ends. CDR3 in DNA: TGTGCCAGCAGTTCTGGCAGGGATCCCTCCGAGCAGTACTTC. Residues: CASSSGRDPSEQYF.

This chain connects TRBV4-1 to TRBJ2-7, with D hard to call. V lost 3 bases, J lost 0 bases, and 12 bases lay in between. The CDR3 consists of 15 residues. In germline, CDR1 is MGHRA, CDR2 YSYEKL. As DNA, the CDR3 is TGCGCCAGCAGCCACTTATTCGGCGCCTCCTACGAGCAGTACTTC. It translates to CASSHLFGASYEQYF.

This clonotype was seen repeatedly, ten times or more. This chain links TRBV9 with TRBJ1-1; the D is unclear. V lost 4 bases, J lost 4 bases, and 14 bases lay in between. In germline, CDR1 is SGDLS, CDR2 YYNGEE. CDR3 length: 14 amino acids. The CDR3 DNA reads as TGTGCCAGCAGCCGCGTGTCGGGGATCACTGAAGCTTTCTTT. As protein: CASSRVSGITEAFF.

This clonotype was found many times. This rearrangement joins TRBV28 to TRBJ1-1, with D tentatively TRBD1 (5 bases). The germline V gene has CDR1 MDHEN and CDR2 SYDVKM. V dropped 8 bases and J dropped 0 bases, with 19 bases sitting between them. The CDR3 loop spans 16 amino acids. The DNA for the CDR3 is TGTGCCAGCGTCGAGAGAGGTTGGGGGTTGAACACTGAAGCTTTCTTT. Translating it yields CASVERGWGLNTEAFF.

This clonotype was found many times. J is TRBJ1-5 and V is TRBV19; 8 bases are a match to TRBD1. This CDR3 contains 15 residues. Trimming at V came to 3 bases and at J to 1 base, leaving 2 bases not matched to a gene. Germline assignment: CDR1 LNHDA and CDR2 SQIVND (reference sequence). The CDR3 here is CASSIQGASNQPQHF. The CDR3 DNA reads TGTGCCAGTAGTATCCAGGGGGCCAGCAATCAGCCCCAGCATTTT.

This clonotype was seen repeatedly, ten times or more. The chain couples TRBV5-5 to TRBJ1-1; a weak D match, TRBD1 (6 bases). Germline values: CDR1 SGHKS, CDR2 YYEKEE (reference sequence). The CDR3 consists of 12 residues. The V and J ends lost 1 base and 9 bases respectively, with 10 bases between them. CDR3 in amino acids: CASSLSQGKAFF. The CDR3 DNA is TGTGCCAGCAGCTTGTCTCAGGGGAAAGCTTTCTTT.

The gene calls are TRBV28 and TRBJ1-5; no reliable D call. The CDR3 loop spans 15 amino acids. The V and J ends lost 3 bases and 2 bases respectively, with 11 bases between them. Germline CDR1 is MDHEN and CDR2 is SYDVKM. CDR3 sequence reads: CASSFHSGGNQPQHF. The DNA for the CDR3 is TGTGCCAGCAGTTTCCATTCAGGAGGCAATCAGCCCCAGCATTTT.

This clonotype appeared many times. The chain joins TRBV6-1 to TRBJ2-7; D uncertain. From germline, CDR1 is MNHNS and CDR2 SASEGT. V was pared by 3 bases and J by 5 bases, with 8 bases between. The CDR3 totals 12 residues. The CDR3 loop is CASSEGSNEQYF. CDR3 DNA sequence: TGTGCCAGCAGTGAGGGTTCCAACGAGCAGTACTTC.

There are a few counts of this clonotype. A much bigger clone sits one base away, suggesting this may be a read error. V is TRBV4-1 and J is TRBJ2-5; no clear D gene. Looked up from germline, CDR1 is MGHRA and CDR2 is YSYEKL. The CDR3 spans 14 residues. The CDR3 bases are TGCGCCAGCGGCCAAGCACTAATTTTAGGGACCCAGTACTTC. Its translation: CASGQALILGTQYF.

In this sample, this clonotype turned up many times. In DNA form, the CDR3 reads TGTGCCAGCAGTTACTCGAGTTCCCGGGGATATGGCTACACCTTC. Its protein product is CASSYSSSRGYGYTF. The chain joins TRBV6-2 or TRBV6-3 to TRBJ1-2; unclear D gene. This CDR3 comprises 15 residues. The germline V gene encodes CDR1 MNHEY and CDR2 SVGEGT. Deletions cut 0 bases from V and 5 bases from J, with 13 bases between.